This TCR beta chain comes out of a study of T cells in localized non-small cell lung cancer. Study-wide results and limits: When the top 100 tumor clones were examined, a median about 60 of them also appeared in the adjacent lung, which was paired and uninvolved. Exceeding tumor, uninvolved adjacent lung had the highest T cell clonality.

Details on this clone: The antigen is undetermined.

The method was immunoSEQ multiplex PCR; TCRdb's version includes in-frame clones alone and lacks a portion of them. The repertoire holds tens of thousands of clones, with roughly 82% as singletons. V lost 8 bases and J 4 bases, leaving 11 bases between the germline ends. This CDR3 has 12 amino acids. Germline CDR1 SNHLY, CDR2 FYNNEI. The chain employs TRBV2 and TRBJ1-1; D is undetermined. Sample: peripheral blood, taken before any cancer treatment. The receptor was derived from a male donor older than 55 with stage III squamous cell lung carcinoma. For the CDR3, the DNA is TGTGCCAGCCGTGCAGGCCTCACTGAAGCTTTCTTT. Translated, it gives CASRAGLTEAFF.